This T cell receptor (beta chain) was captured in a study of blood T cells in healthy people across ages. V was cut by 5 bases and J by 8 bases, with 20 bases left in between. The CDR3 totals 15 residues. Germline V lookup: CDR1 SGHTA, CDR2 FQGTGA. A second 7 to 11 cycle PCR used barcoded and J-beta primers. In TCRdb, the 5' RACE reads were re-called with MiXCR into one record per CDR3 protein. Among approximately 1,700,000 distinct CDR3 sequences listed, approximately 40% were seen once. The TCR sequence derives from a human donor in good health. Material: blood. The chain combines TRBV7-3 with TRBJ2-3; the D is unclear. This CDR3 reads CASSPGWGSTGTQYF. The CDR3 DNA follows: TGTGCCAGCAGCCCCGGTTGGGGTTCAACGGGTACGCAGTATTTT.